The clone carrying this TCR beta chain was seen more than once but under ten times. The antigen remains unidentified. This CDR3 region has 18 residues. The V end lost 3 bases, the J end lost 5 bases, and 23 bases lay between the germline ends. Germline CDR1 is SEHNR and CDR2 is FQNEAQ (reference sequence). The source material, RNA transcripts, was used to amplify TCR beta CDR3 regions. The TCR CDR3 was amplified in a first-round RT-PCR using the HTBI primer set. TCRdb analysed the multiplex PCR reads with MiXCR anew, one entry per CDR3 protein. The table has under 800,000 distinct CDR3 sequences, approximately 15% seen once. These patients, aged 18 to 65, had recently diagnosed hyperthyroidism lasting under 2 months. Orbital computed tomography, thyroid ultrasound, serum thyroxine and TRAb, and clinical symptoms together informed the diagnoses. Cells are PBMCs isolated from more than 8.5 ml of fresh blood.

The record originates from a study of T cells in Graves' hyperthyroidism and ophthalmopathy. Study-level points and caveats: Blood held most thyroid clonotypes expanded above 0.001 frequency.

Sequenced material: blood. The genes are TRBV7-9 and TRBJ2-1, with D maybe TRBD2 (5 bases). This clonotype was sampled from a woman between 18 and 30 years old with Graves' hyperthyroidism. In DNA form, the CDR3 reads TGTGCCAGCAGCTTGACTGCCTTCGGGATCTCGTCGCACAATGAGCAGTTCTTC. Its translation is CASSLTAFGISSHNEQFF.